Described below is a single T cell receptor beta chain sequence and its context. All enrollees were roughly 18 to 89 years old and from 25 or so US areas. Clinical history reported by participants formed the basis on which cohorts were assigned. This CDR3 has 13 residues. V was clipped by 3 bases and J by 6 bases, with 8 bases between them. Germline V gene data show CDR1 as MDHEN and CDR2 as SYDVKM. The source of the sample is a study of blood T cell repertoires in COVID-19. The overall study: Samples representing acute and convalescent COVID-19 were sourced from the United States, Italy and Spain.

Original processing notes: Amplification from reference gene primers served as the basis for estimated nucleated cell counts. Clones were sequenced by immunoSEQ multiplex PCR, and TCRdb holds only the in-frame ones, with some missing. V and J calls and clone size are as listed in that table; D and trimming were resolved from the DNA. The profile covers 200,000 to 250,000 clones, with around nine tenths appearing a single time and under 15% taken by the ten largest. Sequencing input: PBMCs or T cells enriched from blood (not recorded which). The J gene is TRBJ1-4, the V gene TRBV28, with D unresolved. The clonotype originates from a woman between 45 and 60 years old with acute COVID-19. The CDR3 here is CASSFFVYEKLFF. In nucleotides, the CDR3 is TGTGCCAGCAGTTTTTTCGTCTATGAAAAACTGTTTTTT.